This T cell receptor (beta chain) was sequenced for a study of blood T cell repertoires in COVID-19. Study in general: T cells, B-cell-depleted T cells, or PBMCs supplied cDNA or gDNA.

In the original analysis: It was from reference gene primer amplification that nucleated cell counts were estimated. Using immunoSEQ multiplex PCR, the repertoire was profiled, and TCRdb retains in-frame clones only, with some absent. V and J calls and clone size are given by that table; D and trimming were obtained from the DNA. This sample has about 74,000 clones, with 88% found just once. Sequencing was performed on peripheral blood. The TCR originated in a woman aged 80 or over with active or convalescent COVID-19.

The CDR3 DNA reads as TGTGCCAGCAGCCGACTAGCGGGAGCCGAGCAGTACTTC. Its protein is CASSRLAGAEQYF. The V gene is TRBV3-1 (or the pseudogene TRBV3-2), the J gene TRBJ2-7, with TRBD2 matching over 12 bases. This CDR3 contains 13 residues. The junction had 1 base not matched to a gene; V was cut back by 4 bases and J by 6 bases. Germline values: CDR1 LGHDT, CDR2 YNNKEL (reference sequence).